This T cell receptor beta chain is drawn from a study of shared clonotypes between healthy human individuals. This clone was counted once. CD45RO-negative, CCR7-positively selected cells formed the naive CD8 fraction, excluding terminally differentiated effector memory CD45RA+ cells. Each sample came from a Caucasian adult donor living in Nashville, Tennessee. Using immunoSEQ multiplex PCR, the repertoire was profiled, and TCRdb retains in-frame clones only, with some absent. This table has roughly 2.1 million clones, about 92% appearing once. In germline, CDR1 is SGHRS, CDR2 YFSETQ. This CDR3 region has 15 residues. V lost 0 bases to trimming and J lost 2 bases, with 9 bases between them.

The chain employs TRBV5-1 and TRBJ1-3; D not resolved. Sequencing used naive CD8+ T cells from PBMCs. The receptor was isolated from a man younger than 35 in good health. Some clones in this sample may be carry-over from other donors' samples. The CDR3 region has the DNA TGCGCCAGCAGCTTGGAGCCCAGCCCTGGAAACACCATATATTTT. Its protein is CASSLEPSPGNTIYF.